The clone carrying this T cell receptor (beta chain) appeared many times. Its antigen is as yet unknown. For TCR beta, libraries came from quantitative 5'-RACE with molecular barcodes. TCRdb reprocessed the 5' RACE reads via MiXCR and lists one record per CDR3 protein. The data contain roughly 68,000 distinct CDR3 sequences, under 7.5% of them singletons. Germline lookup yields CDR1 MNHEY and CDR2 SVGEGT. CDR3 size: 18 residues. Trimming took off 8 bases at V and 0 bases at J, with 23 bases between the two ends. The sample comes from a study of CD8 T cells in ankylosing spondylitis. Broader study findings: One TCR beta motif, made up of 7 or 8 highly homologous variants, appeared characteristic of ankylosing spondylitis blood. Significantly higher representation of disease-linked clones was reported for matched ankylosing spondylitis synovial fluid.

The chain combines TRBV6-2 or TRBV6-3 with TRBJ1-5, with D perhaps matching TRBD1 (6 bases). The source of this sequence is a male donor with ankylosing spondylitis. Sample: synovial fluid, either unsorted or a sorted T cell fraction (not recorded which). CDR3 nucleotide sequence: TGTGCCAGCTCCTTCGGGACACCACTTATAACTAGCAATCAGCCCCAGCATTTT. It is translated as CASSFGTPLITSNQPQHF.